The 16 T cell receptor beta chains reported below all come from one sample, sequenced in a study of T cell repertoires in cytomegalovirus infection. TCRdb reprocessed the reads with MiXCR, giving one entry per CDR3 protein. Of approximately 490,000 distinct CDR3 sequences detected, around 11% appear once; the ten largest clones hold around 9.6%. The specimen was PBMCs. The receptors here all came from a human donor in good health (CMV status not recorded). Some clones in this sample may be carry-over from other donors' samples.

This clonotype has ten or more counts. The chain combines TRBV7-6 with TRBJ2-1; D may match TRBD1 or TRBD2 (7 bases each). This CDR3 contains 18 residues. The V gene lost 5 bases and the J gene lost 3 bases, with 23 bases spanning the gap. Germline CDR1 reads SGHVS; CDR2 reads FNYEAQ. The CDR3 DNA follows: TGTGCCAGCAGCGAGCAGGGGGGGGTAAGGCCTTTCTACAATGAGCAGTTCTTC. It codes for CASSEQGGVRPFYNEQFF.

This sequence joins TRBV13 and TRBJ2-2, with a weak D call TRBD2 (5 bases). V shed 6 bases and J shed 0 bases, with 14 bases lying between them. CDR1 is PRHDT and CDR2 is FYEKMQ in the germline V gene (reference sequence). The CDR3 runs to 16 residues. The CDR3 DNA follows: TGTGCCAGCAGGGCGGAGGAGATTTCGAACACCGGGGAGCTGTTTTTT. Amino acid sequence: CASRAEEISNTGELFF.

This clonotype was counted between two and nine times. This rearrangement joins TRBV13 to TRBJ2-3; possibly TRBD1 or TRBD2 for D (6 bases each). The CDR3 length is 15 residues. Trimming cost V 2 bases and J 2 bases, with 11 bases left between them. From germline, CDR1 is PRHDT and CDR2 FYEKMQ (reference sequence). CDR3 nucleotides: TGTGCCAGCAGCTTACGAGGGGGGAACACAGATACGCAGTATTTT. Protein sequence: CASSLRGGNTDTQYF.

The sample holds many counts of this clonotype. This chain joins TRBV11-1 and TRBJ2-1; TRBD1 matches at 7 bases. Per germline, CDR1 SGHAT and CDR2 FQDESV (reference sequence). V lost 5 bases and J lost 0; bases outside the gene matches: 10. The CDR3 length is 17 residues. Written as DNA, the CDR3 is TGTGCCAGCAGCCAGAACCCGACAGGGAGCTCCTACAATGAGCAGTTCTTC. This codes for CASSQNPTGSSYNEQFF.

CDR3 bases: TGTGCCAGCAGATCTAGCGACTACGAGCAGTACTTC. It yields the protein CASRSSDYEQYF. The rearrangement joins TRBV28 to TRBJ2-7; D possibly corresponds to TRBD2 (6 bases). Germline V lookup: CDR1 MDHEN, CDR2 SYDVKM. V was shortened by 6 bases and J by 3 bases, with 9 bases between the two germline ends. There are 12 residues in the CDR3.

This clonotype was observed a few times. CDR3 sequence: CSAGWRVDTEAFF. In DNA, the CDR3 is TGCAGTGCTGGGTGGAGGGTAGACACTGAAGCTTTCTTT. The chain uses TRBV20-1 and TRBJ1-1; no clear D. The V end was cut by 5 bases, the J end by 3 bases, with 13 bases between. Germline assignment: CDR1 DFQATT and CDR2 SNEGSKA (reference sequence). The CDR3 extends over 13 amino acids.

In this sample, this clonotype turned up many times. The rearrangement links TRBV20-1 to TRBJ2-1; 11 positions agree with TRBD2. V was clipped by 3 bases and J by 3 bases; unmatched bases: 4. The CDR3 runs to 15 residues. Germline CDR1 and CDR2: DFQATT and SNEGSKA (reference sequence). CDR3 loop: CSARQLAGVYNEQFF. The CDR3 nucleotides read TGCAGTGCTAGGCAACTAGCGGGGGTCTACAATGAGCAGTTCTTC.

There are many counts of this clonotype. V gene TRBV7-2 combines with J gene TRBJ2-2, with 9 bases aligning to TRBD2. With V trimmed by 6 bases and J by 7 bases, 6 bases remained unmatched. The CDR3 sequence is 14 residues long. CDR1 is SGHTA and CDR2 is FQGNSA in the germline V gene. This CDR3 is CASRGLALGGELFF. CDR3 DNA: TGTGCCAGCAGGGGACTAGCCCTAGGCGGGGAGCTGTTTTTT.

This clonotype was seen ten or more times. The rearrangement uses TRBV12-3 or TRBV12-4 and TRBJ2-5; D gene ambiguous. Trimming stripped 2 bases from V and 5 bases from J, with 6 bases between. The CDR3 loop spans 12 amino acids. The DNA for the CDR3 is TGTGCCAGCAGTTTAATAGTGGAGACCCAGTACTTC. Translated, it gives CASSLIVETQYF.

The genes are TRBV12-3 or TRBV12-4 and TRBJ2-7, with D tentatively TRBD2 (5 bases). The CDR3 covers 13 residues. V was shortened by 2 bases and J by 5 bases, with 10 bases between the two germline ends. Written as DNA, the CDR3 is TGTGCCAGCAGTTTAATAGGGAGAAACGAGCAGTACTTC. Translating gives CASSLIGRNEQYF.

This clonotype was seen many times. This chain joins TRBV5-1 and TRBJ2-7; 7 nucleotides agree with TRBD1. The CDR3 length is 14 residues. Germline V gene lookup returns CDR1 SGHRS and CDR2 YFSETQ. J gave up 0 bases and V 4 bases, and 4 bases lay outside the gene matches. The CDR3 sequence: CASSPGTVSYEQYF. DNA for the CDR3: TGCGCCAGCAGCCCCGGGACAGTCTCCTACGAGCAGTACTTC.

This clonotype was seen a handful of times. The J gene is TRBJ1-2, the V gene TRBV3-1; D call uncertain. This CDR3 has 13 residues. Germline-derived CDR1 and CDR2 are LGHDT and YNNKEL (reference sequence). Trimming shortened V by 3 bases and J by 7 bases, and 12 bases separated the two germline ends. CDR3 loop: CASSQKIGLGYTF. In nucleotides, the CDR3 is TGTGCCAGCAGCCAGAAGATCGGGCTTGGCTACACCTTC.

The V call is TRBV2, the J call TRBJ1-6, with a tentative D call TRBD1 (5 bases). V lost 2 bases to trimming and J lost 6 bases, with 14 bases between them. The CDR3 sequence is 16 residues long. Germline CDR1 reads SNHLY; CDR2 reads FYNNEI. For the CDR3, the DNA is TGTGCCAGCAGTGAACAATCGGGACGGATTAATTCACCCCTCCACTTT. This sequence encodes CASSEQSGRINSPLHF.

The sample holds a few counts of this clonotype. The chain employs TRBV5-6 and TRBJ2-7; 9 bases match TRBD1. The germline V gene has CDR1 SGHDT and CDR2 YYEEEE. The CDR3 runs 15 residues. Trimming took 0 bases from V and 5 from J; bases not matched to a gene: 6. For the CDR3, the DNA is TGTGCCAGCAGCTTGGGGGGGGACAGGGCCCACGAGCAGTACTTC. Translating gives CASSLGGDRAHEQYF.

The chain joins TRBV10-3 to TRBJ2-7, with D possibly TRBD1 on 5 matching bases. V was pared by 6 bases and J by 4 bases, with 10 bases between. The germline V gene has CDR1 ENHRY and CDR2 SYGVKD. This CDR3 has 12 amino acids. The DNA for the CDR3 is TGTGCCATCAGACAGGACCCGTACGAGCAGTACTTC. Its protein is CAIRQDPYEQYF.

The table lists this clonotype with many counts. J is TRBJ1-1 and V is TRBV7-9; possibly TRBD1 for D (5 bases). The germline V gene has CDR1 SEHNR and CDR2 FQNEAQ (reference sequence). This CDR3 region has 14 residues. V was cut by 3 bases and J by 0 bases, with 8 bases left in between. CDR3 loop: CASSLGGMNTEAFF. The CDR3 DNA sequence: TGTGCCAGCAGCTTGGGGGGGATGAACACTGAAGCTTTCTTT.